This TCR beta chain was sequenced for a study of cytomegalovirus exposure and HLA in healthy donors (dated by TCRdb to the late 2010s). Concerning the study at large: An earlier analysis of 587 of the donors reported 276 Gb of sequence data and 117 million unique TCR beta sequences obtained from roughly 180 million T cells. An early release covering 550 to 700 HLA-typed donors comprised approximately 300 gigabases of sequencing data and around 86 million unique TCR sequences. Of the 398 genotyped donors, approximately 83% fell in the genetic ancestry cluster associated with self-reported Caucasian donors. The study aimed to test whether signatures of past pathogen exposure could be identified by cataloging public T cell receptors. Using immunosequencing, the study profiled T cell repertoires from around 680 subjects and related those repertoires to cytomegalovirus serostatus. Along with the approximately 650-subject first cohort, a separate validation cohort of around 110 different subjects was used. The study combined high-throughput TCR immunosequencing, statistical association of individual TCRs with disease status, and machine learning to predict cytomegalovirus infection status. A later analysis re-analyzed previously published TCR beta repertoires from 500 to 700 donors and added high-resolution HLA genotyping to study TCR occurrence patterns. Rather than drawing on any new phenotypic data, the later analysis identified candidate immune exposures from TCR beta sequences and the way those sequences occurred across donors. To decide whether each TCR beta V gene segment behaved as functional or pseudogenic, an earlier analysis of approximately 590 of the donors relied on high-throughput TCR beta sequencing. Donor age, sex, ethnicity and CMV serostatus were collected together with the repertoire data. Genome-wide SNP genotypes for about 65% of the roughly 700 donors were used in a later genetic analysis, which treated that subset as a discovery cohort. Every discovery cohort repertoire had been produced on one sequencing platform. Class I and class II HLA loci were covered by the typing at four-digit resolution. The number of donors typed differed by locus, with about 629-630 for A, B, C, DRB1 and DQB1, approximately 500 for DQA1, some 570 for DPA1, and approximately 470 for DPB1. Several DR-DQ haplotypes were treated as single units for association and clustering because of strong linkage in the cohort. Among about 400 genotyped donors of the cohort, an average of approximately 200,000 unique TCR beta nucleotide sequences was sequenced per donor, of which 15% to 20% were non-productive.

The investigation overall reported the following: The study gave a list of about 170 TCR beta chains associated with cytomegalovirus. In a later analysis, the rate of TCR association differed among HLA loci, with DRB1 alleles having the most associated TCRs and HLA-C alleles having the fewest. In a later genetic analysis, a missense DCLRE1C variant was associated with V-gene and J-gene trimming of TCR beta chains, and the association was replicated in an independent cohort. In a later analysis, several top co-occurrence clusters were reported to appear linked to parvovirus B19, influenza, CMV and Epstein-Barr virus. A further reported finding was that TCR beta sequences accurately predicted the HLA-A and HLA-B alleles for most subjects in the first cohort. In an earlier analysis of about 550 of the donors, most TCR beta V segments were observed in productive rearrangements about 87% or about 30% of the time, broadly matching IMGT annotations. Compared with the 666-donor mean, donors in an Asian-associated ancestry cluster had fewer N-insertions in productive TCRs, according to a later genetic analysis. Because HLA typing was unavailable for some donors at each locus, only the typed subset was used in association tests. Assigning TCR associations to individual alleles was difficult when HLA alleles, especially DR and DQ, strongly co-occurred. While some public TCRs were present in many individuals, most TCR sequences turned up only very rarely across donors. The presence/absence analyses assumed that sequencing depth was roughly uniform across donors, and that assumption may not be true. The sequencing pipeline was judged likely to have produced a cluster of highly shared sequence variants as a technical artifact. Cytomegalovirus status was reported to be diagnosed by the classifier with high specificity and sensitivity in both the original and validation cohorts. Specific HLA alleles were associated with over 15,000 TCR beta sequences at a false discovery rate of 0.05 in a later analysis. Compared with equally common non-associated chains, HLA-associated TCR beta chains in a later analysis were more clonally expanded and had lower generation probabilities. According to the authors, the approach could potentially be generalized to other disease states and immunological phenotypes. Because counts were too low, around 18 rarely observed V segments, including chromosome 9 orphons, were left out of the earlier analysis of a few hundred of the donors. In vitro tests confirmed that a few of the cytomegalovirus-associated TCR beta chains recognize cytomegalovirus antigens. Immune exposure information for the cohort was limited to CMV serostatus. Most CMV-associated TCR beta chains appeared to be HLA-restricted in a later analysis, and the HLA associations seemed to be driven largely by CMV exposure. Correlated functional status among segregating V segments might reflect linkage disequilibrium, but an unknown experimental factor could not be ruled out. Only TCR beta chains were sequenced in this cohort, and the absence of alpha or paired-chain data limited detectable features. The 87-base-pair reads could not distinguish some IMGT-functional V segments, including TRBV6-2 and TRBV6-3, so those segments were excluded.

After removal of 5 bases from V and 3 bases from J, the junction retains 9 bases not matched to a gene. Looking up the germline V gene yields CDR1 SGDLS and CDR2 YYNGEE. From the cysteine through the phenylalanine, the CDR3 covers 16 amino acids. Only CDR3 DNA remains: 48 bases, in frame from the first base. Remarks on this clone: There is no known antigen for this receptor. No base quality values were provided; no much bigger clone lies one nucleotide off.

The cohort was made up of hundreds of healthy bone marrow donors. At the time of sampling, all cohort members were nominally healthy, though unrecorded immune exposures were likely present. The donor tested CMV seropositive and was one of the 289 seropositive cohort members. Every donor gave a peripheral blood sample, and the peripheral blood mononuclear cells from that sample were used for TCR beta sequencing. The Qiagen DNeasy Blood Extraction Kit was used to extract genomic DNA from the blood cell samples. The library was built by means of the immunoSEQ multiplex PCR assay. For the multiplex PCR, a mixture combining 60 forward primers for TCR Vbeta segments and 13 reverse primers for TCR Jbeta segments was used. Amplification of the CDR3 region of rearranged TCR beta genes was performed with a multiplex PCR assay on genomic DNA. The Illumina HiSeq System was used to sequence the amplified TCR beta libraries as 87-base-pair reads. The authors processed their data as follows. In a later analysis, 77 million or so unique TCR beta chains were counted across the roughly 670 repertoires, and some 10 million of these chains were shared by at least two donors. A nearest-neighbor algorithm error-corrected the raw reads and collapsed the reads into unique sequences, merging closely related sequences to remove PCR and sequencing errors. To assign V, D and J gene segments, CDR3 sequences were aligned to IMGT reference sequences. Each retained sequence needed at least a six-nucleotide match to both a V gene segment and a J gene segment. A rearrangement was called productive if the CDR3 had no stop codons and remained in frame with V and J, and every other rearrangement was called non-productive. CDR3 was defined by IMGT convention, running from the second conserved V-encoded cysteine to the conserved J-encoded phenylalanine. The earlier analysis of 450 to 750 of the donors excluded any sequence lacking an unambiguous match to a single V gene segment. In an earlier analysis of roughly 600 of the donors, a V segment was called functional when productive rearrangements were above 56.7%, and segregating when the standard deviation between donors exceeded 5%. A statistical classification framework was built for diagnosing cytomegalovirus status from the catalog of TCR beta chain sequences. In a later analysis, TCR nucleotide sequences were compared against IMGT/GENE-DB human TR gene sequences so that V and J genes could be assigned. A later analysis assigned CDR3 sequences and most-parsimonious VDJ recombination scenarios with the TCRdist pipeline. In a later analysis, every TCR beta chain was defined by the combination of its CDR3 amino acid sequence and its V-gene family, and reads without a unique V-gene family were dropped. A later analysis removed 500 to 650 highly shared, low-generation-probability nucleotide sequences to deal with suspected cross-contamination and a sequencing artifact. In a later analysis, a clonal expansion index was calculated for each public chain from normalized within-repertoire ranks of inferred template counts. In a later analysis, generation probabilities were computed with a VDJ recombination model fitted to out-of-frame rearrangements, and the resulting probabilities were checked against IGoR. Hypergeometric tests were used in a later analysis to score TCR-TCR, TCR-HLA and TCR-CMV co-occurrence, with a repertoire-size bias correction applied to the TCR pairs. A later analysis estimated false discovery rates by permuting HLA or CMV assignments 20 times. A later analysis grouped co-occurring TCRs with DBSCAN, adding TCRdist sequence similarity when clustering within HLA-allele-positive subsets. Repertoires with fewer than 30,000 or more than 120,000 public chains, plus five repertoires with anomalous nucleotide sharing, were excluded from co-occurrence clustering. Not all clones reach the TCRdb copy of this immuneACCESS table, which keeps in-frame sequences only. Checked studies attribute under half of the gap to unresolved V genes and leave the rest unexplained. That table supplies the V and J calls and clone size; D and trimming were determined from the DNA. This sample holds 85,000 to 100,000 clones; about 74% were observed only once. The ten top clones hold approximately 16% of the sample.

The chain joins TRBV9 to TRBJ2-5; 11 junctional bases match TRBD1. This clonotype originated in a man in his fifties or sixties in good health and CMV-seropositive. The source material was PBMCs. The CDR3 is CASRGLDRGLEETQYF. The DNA reads as follows: TGTGCCAGCAGGGGGTTGGACAGGGGGCTGGAAGAGACCCAGTACTTC.